The 25 T cell receptor beta chains in this list originate from one sample, sequenced in a study of shared clonotypes between healthy human individuals. The assay was immunoSEQ multiplex PCR, and TCRdb's table has in-frame clones only and misses some. The sample contains about 450,000 clones, 70% to 80% of which appear only once. Sequencing input: PBMCs. The receptor set was obtained from a middle-aged woman in good health. Some clones in this sample may be carry-over from other donors' samples.

The rearrangement joins TRBV27 to TRBJ2-7; D may match TRBD1 or TRBD2 (5 bases each). Germline assignment: CDR1 MNHEY and CDR2 SMNVEV (reference sequence). The CDR3 spans 13 residues. V dropped 0 bases and J dropped 6 bases, with 9 bases sitting between them. The CDR3, as DNA: TGTGCCAGCAGTTTATCCCGGGACCGCGAGCAGTACTTC. Residues: CASSLSRDREQYF.

The chain uses TRBV7-3 and TRBJ2-3; no clear D gene. The CDR3 is made up of 14 amino acids. Trimming shortened V by 5 bases and J by 0 bases, and 9 bases separated the two germline ends. CDR1 SGHTA and CDR2 FQGTGA come from the germline V gene. The CDR3 DNA sequence: TGTGCCAGCAGCGCCCTCGCTAGCACAGATACGCAGTATTTT. Amino acids: CASSALASTDTQYF.

The rearrangement links TRBV7-3 to TRBJ1-1, with D possibly matching TRBD1 (5 bases). The CDR3 consists of 13 residues. The germline CDR1 and CDR2 sequences are SGHTA and FQGTGA. V shed 4 bases and J shed 0 bases, with 6 bases lying between them. CDR3 region: CASSSGLNTEAFF. CDR3 sequence (DNA): TGTGCCAGCAGCTCGGGACTGAACACTGAAGCTTTCTTT. The variable domain in full, completed from reference TRBV7-3 and TRBJ1-1, reads GAGVSQTPSNKVTEKGKYVELRCDPISGHTALYWYRQSLGQGPEFLIYFQGTGAADDSGLPNDRFFAVRPEGSVSTLKIQRTERGDSAVYLCASSSGLNTEAFFGQGTRLTVV.

V usage is TRBV6-1 and J usage is TRBJ2-2; TRBD1 agrees at 10 bases. This CDR3 is 15 amino acids long. Germline lookup yields CDR1 MNHNS and CDR2 SASEGT. V lost 6 bases and J lost 5; bases outside the gene matches: 6. In DNA, the CDR3 is TGTGCCAGCAGGAGGGACAGGGGACGAACCGGGGAGCTGTTTTTT. This translates into CASRRDRGRTGELFF.

This rearrangement joins TRBV7-9 to TRBJ2-3; D is unresolved. Germline V CDR1 and CDR2: SEHNR, FQNEAQ (reference sequence). The CDR3 spans 13 residues. V shed 7 bases and J shed 5 bases, with 13 bases lying between them. In nucleotides, the CDR3 is TGTGCCAGCAAGACGGGCGGCAGAGATACGCAGTATTTT. This translates into CASKTGGRDTQYF.

With respect to this clone: A read error may be the cause here, since a much bigger clone is one base away. Other nucleotide sequences from this sample produce the same CDR3. J is TRBJ1-5 and V is TRBV6-1; D is undetermined. V lost 1 base and J lost 3, with 13 bases in between. Germline CDR1 MNHNS, CDR2 SASEGT. The CDR3 is 16 amino acids. The CDR3 loop reads CASSEGVGSDNQPQHF. In nucleotides, the CDR3 is TGTGCCAGCAGTGAAGGCGTTGGCTCGGACAATCAGCCCCAGCATTTT.

As regards this clone: This sample also contains other DNA sequences that code for the same CDR3. The chain recombines TRBV7-3 with TRBJ2-5; the D gene is possibly TRBD1 (5 bases). The CDR3 length is 13 residues. The V end lost 5 bases, the J end lost 1 base, and 8 bases lay between the germline ends. The germline gives CDR1 SGHTA, CDR2 FQGTGA. In DNA, the CDR3 is TGTGCCAGCAGCCAGGGTGCCCAAGAGACCCAGTACTTC. Protein product: CASSQGAQETQYF. Supplemented by reference TRBV7-3 and TRBJ2-5, the full variable domain reads GAGVSQTPSNKVTEKGKYVELRCDPISGHTALYWYRQSLGQGPEFLIYFQGTGAADDSGLPNDRFFAVRPEGSVSTLKIQRTERGDSAVYLCASSQGAQETQYFGPGTRLLVL.

The CDR3: CASVGDRGEKLFF. The DNA for the CDR3 is TGTGCCAGCGTGGGGGACAGGGGCGAAAAACTGTTTTTT. The rearrangement links TRBV6-1 to TRBJ1-4, with TRBD1 matching over 10 bases. The CDR3 is 13 amino acids. The germline gives CDR1 MNHNS, CDR2 SASEGT. V trimming: 8 bases; J trimming: 8 bases; junction bases outside the gene matches: 5.

The chain recombines TRBV5-6 with TRBJ2-1; 8 positions match TRBD1. The length of the CDR3 is 13 residues. With V trimmed by 4 bases and J by 6 bases, 3 bases remained unmatched. Germline V gene data show CDR1 as SGHDT and CDR2 as YYEEEE. CDR3 amino acids: CASSPTGVNEQFF. CDR3 coding DNA: TGTGCCAGCAGCCCGACAGGGGTCAATGAGCAGTTCTTC.

The chain carries TRBV2 and TRBJ1-5; D not resolved. The length of the CDR3 is 13 residues. Germline V lookup: CDR1 SNHLY, CDR2 FYNNEI. The germline V and J ends were trimmed by 6 bases and 4 bases, with 10 bases remaining between them. This CDR3 is CASSSDGNQPQHF. Written as DNA, the CDR3 is TGTGCCAGCAGCTCGGACGGAAATCAGCCCCAGCATTTT.

The rearrangement joins TRBV7-2 to TRBJ1-2, with 7 bases identical to TRBD1. Per the germline V gene, CDR1 is SGHTA and CDR2 is FQGNSA. V shed 5 bases and J 8 bases; nucleotides not matched to a gene: 8. The CDR3 has 13 residues. The CDR3 sequence is CASSRSLTGGYTF. CDR3 DNA sequence: TGTGCCAGCAGCCGAAGCCTGACAGGGGGCTACACCTTC.

V is TRBV5-6 and J is TRBJ2-2; TRBD2 might be the D (6 bases). V was trimmed by 5 bases and J by 7 bases, leaving 18 bases between them. Germline V lookup: CDR1 SGHDT, CDR2 YYEEEE. The CDR3 length is 15 residues. This CDR3 is CASSTGAGRIGELFF. The CDR3 DNA follows: TGTGCCAGCAGTACAGGCGCAGGGAGGATCGGGGAGCTGTTTTTT.

This clone appeared a single time. The CDR3 here is CATTKMWGTGNTIYF. CDR3 bases: TGTGCCACCACTAAAATGTGGGGCACTGGAAACACCATATATTTT. V is TRBV15 and J is TRBJ1-3; a weak D match, TRBD1 (5 bases). The length of the CDR3 is 15 residues. The germline V gene has CDR1 LNHNV and CDR2 YYDKDF (reference sequence). V was shortened by 7 bases and J by 2 bases, with 15 bases between the two germline ends.

There are a few counts of this clone. The chain joins TRBV5-1 to TRBJ2-1; TRBD2 agrees at 14 bases. The V segment lost 1 base and the J segment 6 bases; nucleotides outside the gene matches: 6. This CDR3 region has 17 residues. CDR1 is SGHRS and CDR2 is YFSETQ in the germline V gene. Here the CDR3 reads CASSLWGLAGVPNEQFF. The DNA for the CDR3 is TGCGCCAGCAGCTTGTGGGGACTAGCGGGAGTACCCAATGAGCAGTTCTTC.

This chain connects TRBV4-2 to TRBJ2-5; D is perhaps TRBD1 or TRBD2 (5 bases each). V lost 0 bases and J lost 7, with 15 bases in between. This CDR3 comprises 15 residues. The germline V gene encodes CDR1 LGHNA and CDR2 YNFKEQ. As DNA, the CDR3 is TGTGCCAGCAGCCAAGATGGCGACTGGGACGGGACCCAGTACTTC. Translation: CASSQDGDWDGTQYF.

This clone was detected a few times. The chain recombines TRBV9 with TRBJ1-1, with 7 bases matching TRBD1. Germline V gives CDR1 SGDLS, CDR2 YYNGEE. This CDR3 is 13 amino acids long. The trim removed 2 bases at V and 6 bases at J, leaving 4 bases unmatched. CDR3 residues: CASSVATGAEAFF. The CDR3, as DNA: TGTGCCAGCAGCGTGGCCACAGGGGCTGAAGCTTTCTTT.

The chain joins TRBV2 to TRBJ2-3; 11 bases line up with TRBD2. V was clipped by 6 bases and J by 6 bases; unmatched bases: 14. Germline V lookup: CDR1 SNHLY, CDR2 FYNNEI. The CDR3 spans 17 residues. CDR3 coding DNA: TGTGCCAGCAGCCCCCTGCCTAGCGGGAGGAGGCGGGATACGCAGTATTTT. Its translation: CASSPLPSGRRRDTQYF. The whole variable domain, remainder taken from reference TRBV2 and TRBJ2-3, is EPEVTQTPSHQVTQMGQEVILRCVPISNHLYFYWYRQILGQKVEFLVSFYNNEISEKSEIFDDQFSVERPDGSNFTLKIRSTKLEDSAMYFCASSPLPSGRRRDTQYFGPGTRLTVL.

Regarding this clone: Other DNA sequences in this specimen translate into the identical CDR3. The chain is built from TRBV5-1 and TRBJ2-1, with no clear D. The ends were cut back, 0 bases at V and 10 bases at J, with 8 bases in the middle. Germline-derived CDR1 and CDR2 are SGHRS and YFSETQ. The CDR3 is 12 amino acids. The CDR3 loop is CASSLEGVEQFF. The CDR3 nucleotides are TGCGCCAGCAGCTTGGAAGGCGTGGAGCAGTTCTTC.

This chain joins TRBV5-8 and TRBJ2-5; D not certain. Per the germline V gene, CDR1 is SGHTS and CDR2 is YDEGEE. This CDR3 contains 13 residues. V lost 4 bases and J lost 4, with 11 bases in between. CDR3 in DNA: TGTGCCAGCAGCCCCATAATGGGAGAGACCCAGTACTTC. As protein: CASSPIMGETQYF.

To note about this clone: This sample includes further DNA sequences coding for the same CDR3. J is TRBJ1-4 and V is TRBV18, with D possibly TRBD1 on 5 matching bases. The CDR3 extends over 15 amino acids. From germline, CDR1 is KGHSH and CDR2 LQKENI. V was trimmed by 0 bases and J by 7 bases, leaving 12 bases between them. In DNA, the CDR3 is TGTGCCAGCTCACCACCGGGGCAGGGTGGTGAAAAACTGTTTTTT. Translating it yields CASSPPGQGGEKLFF.

The CDR3 here is CASAPGSYTDTQYF. The CDR3 DNA reads TGCGCCAGCGCCCCCGGGAGCTACACAGATACGCAGTATTTT. The chain has TRBV5-1 and TRBJ2-3; D is perhaps TRBD2 (6 bases). Between the trimmed V and J ends, which lost 7 bases and 2 bases, there was a span of 14 bases. The CDR3 sequence is 14 residues long. Germline loops: CDR1 SGHRS, CDR2 YFSETQ.

The CDR3, as DNA: TGTGCCAGCAGCAAGCCGGGACAGGGCTATTTCCCTGAAGCTTTCTTT. This gives the protein CASSKPGQGYFPEAFF. V and J are TRBV7-8 and TRBJ1-1; TRBD1 matches 9 bases. After removal of 5 bases from V and 6 bases from J, the junction contained 13 bases not matched to a gene. Germline V gene data show CDR1 as SGHVS and CDR2 as FQNEAQ. The CDR3 loop spans 16 amino acids.

This clone was counted between two and nine times. The chain has TRBV6-1 and TRBJ1-5, with a possible D match to TRBD1 (5 bases). Germline loops: CDR1 MNHNS, CDR2 SASEGT. V lost 2 bases to trimming and J lost 6 bases, with 14 bases between them. This CDR3 contains 15 residues. The CDR3: CASSESDGGGQPQHF. DNA for the CDR3: TGTGCCAGCAGTGAATCGGACGGGGGGGGTCAGCCCCAGCATTTT.

This rearrangement joins TRBV5-6 to TRBJ1-1; possibly TRBD1 for D (6 bases). CDR3 length equals 11 residues. V was pared by 3 bases and J by 9 bases, with 9 bases between. Germline V CDR1 and CDR2: SGHDT, YYEEEE. The CDR3 spells CASSYGQQAFF. CDR3 DNA sequence: TGTGCCAGCAGCTACGGACAGCAAGCTTTCTTT.

The gene calls are TRBV27 and TRBJ1-2, with D maybe TRBD1 (6 bases). Germline V gene sequence: CDR1 MNHEY, CDR2 SMNVEV (reference sequence). Trimming cost V 6 bases and J 4 bases, with 12 bases left between them. CDR3 length: 13 residues. CDR3 residues: CASSPGQPYGYTF. For the CDR3, the DNA is TGTGCCAGCAGCCCCGGACAGCCCTATGGCTACACCTTC.